This entry lists 24 T cell receptor beta chains sequenced from one sample in a study of blood T cells in healthy people across ages. Together with a sample-barcoded 5' primer, a J-beta primer mix was included in a second PCR lasting about 6 to 11 cycles. TCRdb reanalysed the 5' RACE reads using MiXCR and keeps one entry per CDR3 protein. The sample consists of around 900,000 distinct CDR3 sequences, roughly 26% of them appearing once. The material sequenced was blood. These receptors were collected from a woman aged 80 or over in good health.

The rearrangement joins TRBV11-1 to TRBJ1-3; D is possibly TRBD1 (5 bases). V was shortened by 5 bases and J by 5 bases, with 16 bases between the two germline ends. This CDR3 has 15 residues. CDR1 and CDR2 (germline): SGHAT, FQDESV (reference sequence). The CDR3 loop is CASSQHPGRRNTIYF. In DNA form, the CDR3 reads TGTGCCAGCAGCCAACACCCAGGGAGGAGAAACACCATATATTTT.

This clonotype was observed a handful of times. The chain links TRBV7-9 to TRBJ1-6; D remains unclear. The CDR3 is 14 amino acids. V lost 2 bases to trimming and J lost 4 bases, with 6 bases between them. The germline V gene has CDR1 SEHNR and CDR2 FQNEAQ (reference sequence). The CDR3 loop reads CASSLFTYNSPLHF. In DNA form, the CDR3 reads TGTGCCAGCAGCTTATTCACTTATAATTCACCCCTCCACTTT.

The chain joins TRBV29-1 to TRBJ1-6; TRBD1 is a possible D gene (6 bases). The CDR3 length is 17 residues. Germline V gene data show CDR1 as SQVTM and CDR2 as ANQGSEA. With 0 bases removed from V and 0 bases from J, the gap between germline ends came to 12 bases. CDR3 bases: TGCAGCGTTGAAGATCGGAACAGGGTCTCCTATAATTCACCCCTCCACTTT. Translated: CSVEDRNRVSYNSPLHF.

At least ten counts were recorded for this clonotype. The rearrangement links TRBV24-1 to TRBJ2-3, with D maybe TRBD1 (6 bases). Looked up from germline, CDR1 is KGHDR and CDR2 is SFDVKD. V was pared by 1 base and J by 3 bases, with 16 bases between. The CDR3 has 17 amino acids. CDR3: CATSDFQGWGFTDTQYF. DNA of the CDR3: TGTGCCACCAGTGATTTCCAGGGGTGGGGATTTACAGATACGCAGTATTTT.

The chain recombines TRBV18 with TRBJ1-4; D is unclear. Between the trimmed V and J ends, which lost 3 bases and 7 bases, there was a span of 9 bases. CDR3 length: 13 amino acids. The germline gives CDR1 KGHSH, CDR2 LQKENI. The CDR3 nucleotides are TGTGCCAGCTCACCCGGGTACGGTGAAAAACTGTTTTTT. It yields the protein CASSPGYGEKLFF.

In regard to this clonotype: An end of the junction does not agree with germline; a read error may underlie this. This sequence joins TRBV7-2 and TRBJ2-7; D is unresolved. This CDR3 comprises 12 residues. Germline V CDR1 and CDR2: SGHTA, FQGNSA. CDR3 in DNA: TGTGCCAGCAGCCTAGAGACCTACGGGCAGTACTTC. The encoded protein is CASSLETYGQYF.

There are many counts of this clonotype. V usage is TRBV7-9 and J usage is TRBJ2-5; 9 nucleotides line up with TRBD1. Trimming removed 0 bases from V and 4 bases from J; junction bases left unmatched: 6. The length of the CDR3 is 16 residues. The germline V gene has CDR1 SEHNR and CDR2 FQNEAQ (reference sequence). The CDR3 DNA is TGTGCCAGCAGCTTAGCTGGGGACAGGGCGAGAGAGACCCAGTACTTC. Its translation is CASSLAGDRARETQYF.

This clonotype was seen more than once but under ten times. The chain combines TRBV6-5 with TRBJ2-2; possible D gene TRBD1, 5 bases. V was cut by 6 bases and J by 1 base, with 15 bases left in between. The germline V gene has CDR1 MNHEY and CDR2 SVGAGI. This CDR3 contains 16 residues. CDR3 in amino acids: CASRNQGSWNTGELFF. The CDR3 coding sequence is TGTGCCAGCAGGAACCAGGGAAGTTGGAACACCGGGGAGCTGTTTTTT.

This clonotype was seen a few times. The V call is TRBV20-1, the J call TRBJ1-2; possible D gene TRBD1, 6 bases. The CDR3 consists of 12 residues. V was clipped by 5 bases and J by 4 bases, with 11 bases between them. Germline V lookup: CDR1 DFQATT, CDR2 SNEGSKA (reference sequence). The CDR3 bases are TGCAGTGCTTTAAACAGGGCCTATGGCTACACCTTC. This translates into CSALNRAYGYTF.

The J gene is TRBJ1-6, the V gene TRBV9; 8 bases fit TRBD1. This CDR3 contains 15 residues. V shed 3 bases, J shed 8 bases, and the junction held 7 bases outside the gene matches. CDR1 is SGDLS, CDR2 YYNGEE, per germline. The CDR3 DNA is TGTGCCAGCAGCGGATCCGGGACAGGATATTCACCCCTCCACTTT. The encoded protein is CASSGSGTGYSPLHF.

This clonotype occurred many times. The chain combines TRBV5-1 with TRBJ2-1, with D uncertain. Germline values: CDR1 SGHRS, CDR2 YFSETQ. The CDR3 runs to 15 residues. V dropped 0 bases and J dropped 3 bases, with 10 bases sitting between them. CDR3 in DNA: TGCGCCAGCAGCTTGGACACAGCCATCTACAATGAGCAGTTCTTC. Amino acid sequence: CASSLDTAIYNEQFF.

This clonotype was seen ten or more times. CDR3: CSALQTEQFF. For the CDR3, the DNA is TGCAGTGCCCTTCAAACTGAGCAGTTCTTC. The V gene is TRBV20-1, the J gene TRBJ2-1; D call uncertain. V lost 6 bases to trimming and J lost 9 bases, with 9 bases between them. The germline gives CDR1 DFQATT, CDR2 SNEGSKA (reference sequence). CDR3 length: 10 residues.

The table lists this clonotype with a few counts. This could be a read error, since a much larger clone is one nucleotide away. The chain is built from TRBV7-2 and TRBJ2-7; D possibly corresponds to TRBD1 (6 bases). Deletions cut 1 base from V and 7 bases from J, with 17 bases between. Germline-derived CDR1 and CDR2 are SGHTA and FQGNSA. The CDR3 totals 15 residues. The CDR3 bases are TGTGCCAGCAGCTTAGGCCCGACAGGCGATAATGAGCAGTACTTC. It is translated as CASSLGPTGDNEQYF.

This clonotype showed up just a few times. This rearrangement joins TRBV7-9 to TRBJ1-2; the D is unclear. V lost 3 bases to trimming and J lost 4 bases, with 9 bases between them. This CDR3 spans 13 amino acids. Germline V CDR1 and CDR2: SEHNR, FQNEAQ (reference sequence). CDR3 nucleotide sequence: TGTGCCAGCAGCTTGACACAAACCTATGGCTACACCTTC. It is translated as CASSLTQTYGYTF. The full variable domain, in which reference TRBV7-9 and TRBJ1-2 provide the parts outside the CDR3, is DTGVSQNPRHKITKRGQNVTFRCDPISEHNRLYWYRQTLGQGPEFLTYFQNEAQLEKSRLLSDRFSAERPKGSFSTLEIQRTEQGDSAMYLCASSLTQTYGYTFGSGTRLTVV.

This clonotype was counted many times. The chain has TRBV20-1 and TRBJ2-7, with a possible D match to TRBD1 (6 bases). Germline CDR1 DFQATT, CDR2 SNEGSKA (reference sequence). The CDR3 covers 13 residues. V was clipped by 3 bases and J by 2 bases, with 11 bases between them. The CDR3: CSARDSTTYEQYF. The CDR3 nucleotides are TGCAGTGCTAGGGACAGTACGACCTACGAGCAGTACTTC.

This clonotype was seen once. This chain links TRBV2 with TRBJ1-4; a possible D gene is TRBD1 (5 bases). Looked up from germline, CDR1 is SNHLY and CDR2 is FYNNEI. This CDR3 is 16 amino acids long. V was cut by 4 bases and J by 7 bases, with 19 bases left in between. CDR3 sequence (DNA): TGTGCCAGCAGTGTCGGCCCCAGGGTGTTAGCTGAAAAACTGTTTTTT. The encoded protein is CASSVGPRVLAEKLFF.

This clonotype was seen repeatedly, ten times or more. The rearrangement uses TRBV5-6 and TRBJ2-7; 9 bases fit TRBD1. The CDR3 covers 20 residues. V was clipped by 0 bases and J by 0 bases; unmatched bases: 16. Germline assignment: CDR1 SGHDT and CDR2 YYEEEE. The CDR3 here is CASSLAKAPADRGSSYEQYF. In DNA, the CDR3 is TGTGCCAGCAGCTTGGCCAAGGCTCCCGCGGACAGGGGAAGCTCCTACGAGCAGTACTTC.

The table lists this clonotype with a few counts. The J gene is TRBJ1-6, the V gene TRBV7-2; the match to TRBD1 covers 10 bases. J gave up 9 bases and V 4 bases, and 9 bases lay outside the gene matches. Germline assignment: CDR1 SGHTA and CDR2 FQGNSA. This CDR3 is built from 16 residues. The CDR3 loop is CASSSPGQGRGSPLHF. CDR3 coding DNA: TGTGCCAGCAGCTCACCGGGACAGGGGCGAGGTTCACCCCTCCACTTT. Complete variable domain (other parts from reference TRBV7-2 and TRBJ1-6): GAGVSQSPSNKVTEKGKDVELRCDPISGHTALYWYRQSLGQGLEFLIYFQGNSAPDKSGLPSDRFSAERTGGSVSTLTIQRTQQEDSAVYLCASSSPGQGRGSPLHFGNGTRLTVT.

The chain links TRBV24-1 to TRBJ2-3; 10 bases agree with TRBD2. Germline V gene sequence: CDR1 KGHDR, CDR2 SFDVKD. The length of the CDR3 is 13 residues. Trimming at V came to 7 bases and at J to 5 bases, leaving 2 bases not matched to a gene. CDR3 region: CATSRLAGDTQYF. In nucleotides, the CDR3 is TGTGCCACCAGCCGACTAGCGGGAGATACGCAGTATTTT.

The V and J genes are TRBV4-3 and TRBJ2-1; 7 bases match TRBD2. Germline V gene lookup returns CDR1 LGHNA and CDR2 YSLEER. V trimming: 4 bases; J trimming: 4 bases; junction bases outside the gene matches: 7. This CDR3 has 15 residues. The CDR3 reads CASSPRTSLYNEQFF. The CDR3 DNA reads as TGCGCCAGCAGCCCCCGGACTAGTCTGTACAATGAGCAGTTCTTC.

There are many counts of this clonotype. The V and J genes are TRBV7-2 and TRBJ1-2, with D possibly being TRBD1 (5 bases). V lost 0 bases and J lost 0, with 17 bases in between. From germline, CDR1 is SGHTA and CDR2 FQGNSA. CDR3 length: 18 residues. Here the CDR3 reads CASSLAFVRQGSNYGYTF. CDR3 nucleotide sequence: TGTGCCAGCAGCTTAGCTTTCGTTCGCCAGGGATCTAACTATGGCTACACCTTC. Full variable domain (outside the CDR3, taken from reference TRBV7-2 and TRBJ1-2): GAGVSQSPSNKVTEKGKDVELRCDPISGHTALYWYRQSLGQGLEFLIYFQGNSAPDKSGLPSDRFSAERTGGSVSTLTIQRTQQEDSAVYLCASSLAFVRQGSNYGYTFGSGTRLTVV.

This clonotype was seen more than once but under ten times. The chain is built from TRBV20-1 and TRBJ1-1; no definite D call. CDR1 and CDR2 (germline): DFQATT, SNEGSKA (reference sequence). The CDR3 totals 15 residues. With 0 bases removed from V and 7 bases from J, the gap between germline ends came to 18 bases. CDR3 loop: CSARESTARSYEAFF. CDR3 nucleotides: TGCAGTGCTAGAGAATCAACCGCCCGGAGTTATGAAGCTTTCTTT.

This chain links TRBV7-2 with TRBJ2-5; 11 nucleotides agree with TRBD2. The CDR3 is 16 residues long. V dropped 5 bases and J dropped 5; count of bases not matched to a gene: 10. The V gene's germline CDR1 is SGHTA and CDR2 FQGNSA. CDR3 region: CASSTLLAGVRETQYF. The CDR3, as DNA: TGTGCCAGCAGCACATTACTAGCGGGAGTAAGGGAGACCCAGTACTTC.

This clonotype has ten or more counts. The rearrangement uses TRBV7-2 and TRBJ2-3; D is uncertain. The CDR3 loop spans 16 amino acids. In germline, CDR1 is SGHTA, CDR2 FQGNSA. V shed 2 bases and J shed 0 bases, with 12 bases lying between them. The CDR3 here is CASSLMVGISTDTQYF. The CDR3 nucleotides are TGTGCCAGCAGCTTAATGGTGGGGATTAGCACAGATACGCAGTATTTT.